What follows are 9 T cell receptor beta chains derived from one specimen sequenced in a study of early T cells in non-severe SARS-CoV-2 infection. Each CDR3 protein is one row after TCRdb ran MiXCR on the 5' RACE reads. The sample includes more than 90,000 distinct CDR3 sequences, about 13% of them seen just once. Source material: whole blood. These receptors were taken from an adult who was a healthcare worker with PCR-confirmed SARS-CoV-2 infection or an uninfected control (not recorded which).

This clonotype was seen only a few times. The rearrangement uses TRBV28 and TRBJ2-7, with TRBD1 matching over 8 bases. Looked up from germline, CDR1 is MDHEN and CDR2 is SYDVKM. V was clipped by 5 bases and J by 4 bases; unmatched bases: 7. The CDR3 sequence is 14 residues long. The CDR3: CASSLRQGWYEQYF. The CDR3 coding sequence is TGTGCCAGCAGTCTAAGACAGGGGTGGTACGAGCAGTACTTC. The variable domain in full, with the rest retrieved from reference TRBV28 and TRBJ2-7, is DVKVTQSSRYLVKRTGEKVFLECVQDMDHENMFWYRQDPGLGLRLIYFSYDVKMKEKGDIPEGYSVSREKKERFSLILESASTNQTSMYLCASSLRQGWYEQYFGPGTRLTVT.

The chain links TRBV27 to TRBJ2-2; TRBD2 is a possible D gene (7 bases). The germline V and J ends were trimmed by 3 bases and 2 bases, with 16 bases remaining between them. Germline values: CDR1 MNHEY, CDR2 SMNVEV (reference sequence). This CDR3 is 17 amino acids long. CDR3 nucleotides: TGTGCCAGCAGTTTGCGGGCGGGGGCTACAAACACCGGGGAGCTGTTTTTT. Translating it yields CASSLRAGATNTGELFF.

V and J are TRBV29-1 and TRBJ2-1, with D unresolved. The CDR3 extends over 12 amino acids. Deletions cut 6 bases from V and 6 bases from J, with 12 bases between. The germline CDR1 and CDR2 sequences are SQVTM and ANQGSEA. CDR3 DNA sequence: TGCAGCGTAGCCCTAAATGTCAATGAGCAGTTCTTC. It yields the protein CSVALNVNEQFF.

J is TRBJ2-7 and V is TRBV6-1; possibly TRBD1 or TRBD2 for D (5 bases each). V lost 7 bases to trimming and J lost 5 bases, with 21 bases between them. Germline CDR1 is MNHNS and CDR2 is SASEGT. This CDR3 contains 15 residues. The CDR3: CASTGPDLRAHEQYF. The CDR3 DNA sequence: TGTGCCAGCACGGGACCGGATTTAAGGGCCCACGAGCAGTACTTC.

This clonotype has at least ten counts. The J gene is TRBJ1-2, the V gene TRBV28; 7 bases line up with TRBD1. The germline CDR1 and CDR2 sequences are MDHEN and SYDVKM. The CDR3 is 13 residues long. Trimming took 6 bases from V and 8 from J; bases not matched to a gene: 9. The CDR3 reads CASSLDRAGGYTF. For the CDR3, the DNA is TGTGCCAGCAGCCTCGACAGGGCTGGAGGCTACACCTTC.

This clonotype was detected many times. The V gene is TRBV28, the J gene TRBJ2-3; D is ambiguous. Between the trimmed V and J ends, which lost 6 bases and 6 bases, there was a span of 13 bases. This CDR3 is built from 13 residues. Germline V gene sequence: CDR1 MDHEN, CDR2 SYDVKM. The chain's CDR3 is CASRAAPRDTQYF. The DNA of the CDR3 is TGTGCCAGCAGGGCAGCTCCCCGGGATACGCAGTATTTT.

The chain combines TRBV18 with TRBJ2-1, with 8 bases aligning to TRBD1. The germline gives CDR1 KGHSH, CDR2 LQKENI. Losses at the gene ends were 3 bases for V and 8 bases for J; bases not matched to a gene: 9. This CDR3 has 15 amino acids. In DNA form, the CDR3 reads TGTGCCAGCTCACCCCAGGGGGCCAGGGAAGATGAGCAGTTCTTC. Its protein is CASSPQGAREDEQFF. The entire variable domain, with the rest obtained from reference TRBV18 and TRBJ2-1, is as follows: NAGVMQNPRHLVRRRGQEARLRCSPMKGHSHVYWYRQLPEEGLKFMVYLQKENIIDESGMPKERFSAEFPKEGPSILRIQQVVRGDSAAYFCASSPQGAREDEQFFGPGTRLTVL.

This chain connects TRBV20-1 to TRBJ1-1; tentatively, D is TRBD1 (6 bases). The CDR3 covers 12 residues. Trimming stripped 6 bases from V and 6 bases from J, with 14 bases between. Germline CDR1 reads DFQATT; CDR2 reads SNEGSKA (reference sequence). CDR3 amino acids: CSAIPQGPEAFF. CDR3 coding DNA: TGCAGTGCCATCCCCCAGGGGCCTGAAGCTTTCTTT.

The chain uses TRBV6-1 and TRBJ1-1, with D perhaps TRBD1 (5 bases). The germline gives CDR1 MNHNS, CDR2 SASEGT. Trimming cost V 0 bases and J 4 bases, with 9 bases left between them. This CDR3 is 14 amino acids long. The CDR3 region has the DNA TGTGCCAGCAGTGAAGCGAACAGGCCCACTGAAGCTTTCTTT. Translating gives CASSEANRPTEAFF.